This record concerns one T cell receptor (beta chain) sequence. The data belong to a study of T cells expressing NK-cell markers. Study-level information: The sequencing cohort of eight donors included seven HCMV-seropositive individuals and one seronegative individual.

There are 15 residues in the CDR3. The germline gives CDR1 GTSNPN, CDR2 SVGIG (reference sequence). TCRdb reprocessed the 5' RACE reads; each CDR3 protein has one entry and no DNA is given. This sample's table reports about 460,000 distinct CDR3 sequences. This chain connects TRBV30 to TRBJ1-6; TCRdb designates TRBD1, a call that cannot be tested without DNA. This TCR was sampled from a woman in her fifties or sixties in good health. What was sequenced was blood T cells: a sorted CD56 or NKG2C T cell subset, CD4+ or CD8+ T cells, or bulk PBMC T cells (not recorded which). CDR3 amino acids: CAWTKTGGAGSPLHF.